This record covers a single T cell receptor (beta chain). A much larger clone is a single base away; this may be a read error. The record originates from a study of T cells in Graves' hyperthyroidism and ophthalmopathy. Amplification of TCR beta CDR3 regions was performed using RNA transcripts as template. TCR CDR3 regions were first amplified by RT-PCR with HTBI primers. TCRdb itself ran the multiplex PCR reads through MiXCR, one entry per CDR3 protein. The table records hundreds of thousands of distinct CDR3 sequences, around 13% of them present only once. Used for diagnoses were clinical symptoms, serum thyroxine and TRAb, thyroid ultrasound and orbital computed tomography. The PBMCs were taken from approximately 11 ml of fresh peripheral blood. This CDR3 comprises 13 residues. V was trimmed by 5 bases and J by 3 bases, leaving 11 bases between them. Germline V gives CDR1 MNHNS, CDR2 SASEGT.

Material: blood. The chain is built from TRBV6-1 and TRBJ2-7; D remains ambiguous. The clonotype comes from a woman between 18 and 29 years old with Graves' hyperthyroidism. For the CDR3, the DNA is TGTGCCAGCAGTAGCGATACATACTACGAGCAGTACTTC. This encodes CASSSDTYYEQYF.